This TCR beta chain stems from a study of shared clonotypes between healthy human individuals. Study information: Each donor had three CD4 naive, three CD4 memory, two CD8 naive and one CD8 memory plate.

The CDR3 runs 17 residues. CDR1 and CDR2 from the germline V gene are SEHNR and FQNEAQ (reference sequence). V lost 5 bases and J 0 bases, leaving 19 bases between the germline ends. Findings and limits, study-wide: Clonotypes shared by all four sorted-subset donors had higher generation probabilities than non-shared clonotypes. Clonotype sharing among donors likely depends on sequencing depth.

As for this clone: Its target is unknown.

Assay used: immunoSEQ multiplex PCR; TCRdb lists only in-frame clones, some missing. Of approximately 2.4 million clones in the sample, approximately 95% were seen once. V and J are TRBV7-9 and TRBJ1-2; no clear D gene. The sequenced material came from naive CD4+ T cells sorted from blood. The subset was: CD45RA+ positively selected. The clonotype was recovered from a man younger than 30 in good health. As DNA, the CDR3 is TGTGCCAGCAGCCCTACCGTGGAAGGAGACTCTAACTATGGCTACACCTTC. Its protein product is CASSPTVEGDSNYGYTF.